One T cell receptor beta chain is described in this entry. Its antigen is not known. This sample stems from a study of CD8+CD57+ T cells in acquired aplastic anemia. Turning to the study itself: On average, sorted CD4+ and CD8+ cells gave about 3.1 ug of DNA.

Broader study findings: Around 30 was the count of CD8+ CDR3 sequences that patients shared with controls. Levels of CD8+ Simpson's diversity were not significantly distinct in patients versus controls.

V was pared by 0 bases and J by 7 bases, with 12 bases between. The CDR3 is 14 residues long. CDR1 SGHVT and CDR2 SQSDAQ come from the germline V gene. CDR3 and TCR beta VDJ profiling relied on a genomic DNA template. TCRdb fed the reads into MiXCR, producing one record per CDR3 protein. The repertoire includes roughly 250,000 distinct CDR3 sequences, approximately 45% of them detected once, and over 7.5% sits in the top ten. By flow cytometry, patients selected for sequencing had shown an expansion of CD8+CD57+ cells. The chain joins TRBV7-4 to TRBJ2-5; D may be TRBD1 (5 bases). Specimen: sorted CD4+, CD8+, or CD8+CD57+ T cells (not recorded which) from PBMCs. This TCR derives from a human donor with aplastic anemia. The chain's CDR3 is CASSLARLTGTQYF. DNA of the CDR3: TGTGCCAGCAGCTTAGCTCGACTCACAGGGACCCAGTACTTC.